Within the sample, the clone carrying this TCR beta chain is medium-sized (0.01 to 0.1%). As yet, its antigen is unknown. Gene names and germline refer to mouse. Read data end 1 residue before the CDR3 end; the end is taken from the germline J gene. Time point indicated: mouse harvest day 7 after allogeneic transplant. Mouse grafts combined 10^7 T-cell-depleted bone marrow cells with 10^6 splenic CD5+ T cells. Germline CDR1 SGHSA, CDR2 FRNQAP. This CDR3 contains 16 residues. Trimming cost V 3 bases and J 0 bases; bases outside gene matches: 4. The source of the sample is a study of tissue T cells after allogeneic stem cell transplantation. General observations from the study: Alloreactivity or antigen specificity of tissue TCRs was not determined; some clones might be host cells.

Produced via immunoSEQ multiplex PCR; TCRdb's table is partial and in-frame only. Of about 7,800 clones in the sample, over 45% were seen once. Material for sequencing was gut tissue. This clonotype was sampled from a female BALB/c mouse given C57BL/6 T cells with graft-versus-host disease after an allogeneic hematopoietic cell transplant. The genes are TRBV16 and TRBJ2-3; 9 bases are shared with TRBD2. CDR3 DNA, as far as it was read: TGTGCAAGCAGCTTCACTGGGGGGTCTAGTGCAGAAACGCTGTAT. Translated, it gives CASSFTGGSSAETLY. The full CDR3 is CASSFTGGSSAETLYF.